This T cell receptor (beta chain) was sequenced for a study of blood T cell repertoires in COVID-19. Study as a whole: Sample material is recorded as cDNA or gDNA derived from T cells, B-cell-depleted T cells, or PBMCs.

Germline CDR1 MNHNY, CDR2 SVGAGI (reference sequence). This CDR3 contains 15 residues. V was shortened by 5 bases and J by 7 bases, with 21 bases between the two germline ends. Measured with immunoSEQ multiplex PCR; TCRdb has only the in-frame clones, and not every one. Among about 200,000 clones listed, around four fifths were seen once. The specimen was peripheral blood. The source of this sequence is a human donor with acute or convalescent COVID-19. The donor label of this sample is uncertain. V and J are TRBV6-6 and TRBJ2-7; maybe TRBD2 (5 bases). In nucleotides, the CDR3 is TGTGCCAGCAGTAAGGGCCGATTGACCCGCGGGGAGCAGTACTTC. Translating gives CASSKGRLTRGEQYF.